These 11 T cell receptor beta chains came from one sample sequenced in a study of T cell responses to AZD1222 COVID-19 vaccine (dated by TCRdb to the early 2020s). The intended sense of this specimen's time point label: about 28 days (+/-7) after the second vaccine dose. Library prep was done by the immunoSEQ multiplex PCR assay. The table was pulled from immuneACCESS by TCRdb, which kept in-frame rearrangements only. Such tables lose some clones; where checked, under half of the loss comes from unresolved V genes, and the rest has no known cause. Present in this sample are about 180,000 clones, 85% to 95% of which were seen just once. The ten largest clones represent about 1.5% of the sample. The sample here was peripheral blood, taken 28 days after the second AZD1222 dose. The receptors here all came from an adult who received the AZD1222 COVID-19 vaccine.

The chain combines TRBV30 with TRBJ1-6, with 9 bases lining up with TRBD1. Germline V CDR1 and CDR2: GTSNPN, SVGIG (reference sequence). CDR3 length: 16 residues. Germline trimming cut 1 base from V and 6 bases from J; bases unmatched to any gene: 7. For the CDR3, the DNA is TGTGCCTGGAGTGGGGGGACAGGGAATTTTAATTCACCCCTCCACTTT. Translation: CAWSGGTGNFNSPLHF.

The chain couples TRBV28 to TRBJ2-3; D tentatively fits TRBD1 or TRBD2 (5 bases each). The CDR3 is 11 amino acids. V was cut by 7 bases and J by 11 bases, with 13 bases left in between. In germline, CDR1 is MDHEN, CDR2 SYDVKM. The CDR3 DNA reads TGTGCCAGCACACTTTGGGGGAGGCAGTATTTT. Protein sequence: CASTLWGRQYF.

The genes are TRBV6-5 and TRBJ2-7, with TRBD2 identical over 7 bases. The CDR3 is made up of 14 amino acids. With 5 bases clipped from V and 2 bases from J, the junction kept 6 bases outside the gene matches. The V gene's germline CDR1 is MNHEY and CDR2 SVGAGI. CDR3 loop: CASSRRAGAYEQYF. The CDR3 nucleotides are TGTGCCAGCAGTCGTCGGGCGGGAGCCTACGAGCAGTACTTC.

This chain links TRBV2 with TRBJ2-1; D is uncertain. From germline, CDR1 is SNHLY and CDR2 FYNNEI. This CDR3 spans 11 amino acids. V lost 7 bases to trimming and J lost 5 bases, with 6 bases between them. CDR3 DNA: TGTGCCAGCAATATGAACAATGAGCAGTTCTTC. Protein sequence: CASNMNNEQFF.

Of note for this clone: Germline is not matched at one junction end, which may reflect a read error. J is TRBJ1-1 and V is TRBV11-2; D call uncertain. CDR1 and CDR2 from the germline V gene are SGHAT and FQNNGV. This CDR3 region has 13 residues. CDR3 residues: CANSLSRNTEAFF. The CDR3 DNA is TGTGCCAACAGCTTAAGCAGGAACACTGAAGCTTTCTTT.

The rearrangement uses TRBV2 and TRBJ1-5, with a weak D call TRBD1 (6 bases). This CDR3 region has 15 residues. The V and J ends lost 6 bases and 0 bases respectively, with 12 bases between them. Germline V gene lookup returns CDR1 SNHLY and CDR2 FYNNEI. The CDR3 DNA sequence: TGTGCCAGCAGGAAACAGGGCCCTAGCAATCAGCCCCAGCATTTT. Amino acids: CASRKQGPSNQPQHF.

This chain uses TRBV24-1 with TRBJ1-5; D might be TRBD1 (6 bases). The CDR3 sequence is 17 residues long. Trimming stripped 3 bases from V and 6 bases from J, with 20 bases between. Germline V lookup: CDR1 KGHDR, CDR2 SFDVKD. For the CDR3, the DNA is TGTGCCACCAGTGATCCGTCTGCAGGGGCGATAGGTCAGCCCCAGCATTTT. Its translation: CATSDPSAGAIGQPQHF.

The chain couples TRBV29-1 to TRBJ2-7; weak D call: TRBD1 (7 bases). The germline gives CDR1 SQVTM, CDR2 ANQGSEA. This CDR3 has 13 amino acids. The V end was cut by 6 bases, the J end by 2 bases, with 14 bases between. In DNA form, the CDR3 reads TGCAGCGTCGCGGCAGGGGGGACCTACGAGCAGTACTTC. This codes for CSVAAGGTYEQYF.

V and J are TRBV9 and TRBJ1-2; D gene unclear. V lost 4 bases to trimming and J lost 4 bases, with 11 bases between them. The CDR3 runs 13 residues. Germline CDR1 is SGDLS and CDR2 is YYNGEE. CDR3 sequence: CASSRTEFYGYTF. The CDR3 nucleotides read TGTGCCAGCAGCAGGACGGAGTTCTATGGCTACACCTTC.

CDR3 nucleotides: TGTGCCAGCAGTCCGGGACAGGGAAAAGCAAGAACTGAAGCTTTCTTT. It encodes CASSPGQGKARTEAFF. The V call is TRBV28, the J call TRBJ1-1; 9 bases align to TRBD1. V shed 5 bases and J 5 bases; nucleotides not matched to a gene: 12. Germline-derived CDR1 and CDR2 are MDHEN and SYDVKM. The CDR3 is 16 amino acids.

J is TRBJ2-1 and V is TRBV7-9; TRBD2 matches 10 bases. With V trimmed by 5 bases and J by 15 bases, 16 bases remained unmatched. This CDR3 region has 15 residues. The germline gives CDR1 SEHNR, CDR2 FQNEAQ (reference sequence). This CDR3 is CASSHRPGLAGVLFF. The CDR3 DNA reads as TGTGCCAGCAGCCACCGACCGGGGCTAGCGGGAGTCCTGTTCTTC.